Listed below are T cell receptor beta chains from one sample, sequenced in a study of T cell clonotyping in hematopoietic cell transplantation. The repertoire was sequenced with immunoSEQ multiplex PCR; TCRdb's copy has only in-frame clones and lacks some. This table holds about 18,000 clones, over 90% found once. Sequencing input: peripheral blood mononuclear cells. These receptors were obtained from a middle-aged man in good health. Some clones in this sample may be carry-over from other donors' samples. Each CDR3 is given with its conserved first and last residue. The D gene is left open where the match is weak. Clone size is stated in some rows and not others, as once, few, many or a class when expanded.

>.|TRBV5-1|TRBD2|TRBJ2-1
CASSEPGTSGRMQFF
TGCGCCAGCAGTGAACCCGGGACTAGCGGGAGGATGCAGTTCTTC
>.|TRBV27|TRBD1|TRBJ1-5
CASRTGNQPQHF
TGTGCCAGTAGGACAGGTAATCAGCCCCAGCATTTT
>.|TRBV5-5|.|TRBJ2-7
CASSFPAPLDYEQYF
TGTGCCAGCAGCTTCCCGGCCCCACTTGACTACGAGCAGTACTTC
>once|TRBV7-9|.|TRBJ2-7
CASSSGPRAYEQYF
TGTGCCAGCAGCTCGGGGCCCAGGGCCTACGAGCAGTACTTC
>.|TRBV10-3|TRBD2|TRBJ2-7
CAISETSGRDEQYF
TGTGCCATCAGTGAGACTAGCGGGAGGGACGAGCAGTACTTC
>.|TRBV28|.|TRBJ2-3
CASSSEEGDTQYF
TGTGCCAGCAGTTCAGAAGAGGGAGATACGCAGTATTTT
>.|TRBV10-1|.|TRBJ2-3
CASSESFEADTQYF
TGCGCCAGCAGTGAGTCGTTTGAAGCGGATACGCAGTATTTT
>.|TRBV20-1|.|TRBJ2-5
CSARDEETQYF
TGCAGTGCTAGAGATGAAGAGACCCAGTACTTC
>once|TRBV11-2|.|TRBJ2-2
CASSLDPGLHTGELFF
TGTGCCAGCAGCTTAGACCCGGGGCTTCACACCGGGGAGCTGTTTTTT
>.|TRBV28|.|TRBJ2-2
CASNPQGGFANTGELFF
TGTGCCAGCAACCCCCAGGGCGGGTTCGCGAACACCGGGGAGCTGTTTTTT
>.|TRBV19|.|TRBJ1-2
CASNRGPDGYTF
TGTGCCAGTAACCGGGGACCCGACGGCTACACCTTC
>few|TRBV14|.|TRBJ2-7
CASSVRQEPIYEQYF
TGTGCCAGCAGCGTTCGACAGGAACCCATTTACGAGCAGTACTTC
>.|TRBV5-8|.|TRBJ1-3
CASSFDASPGNTIYF
TGTGCCAGCAGCTTTGACGCCAGCCCTGGAAACACCATATATTTT
>.|TRBV7-8|.|TRBJ2-7
CASSLSTRSYEQYF
TGTGCCAGCAGCTTAAGTACCCGTTCCTACGAGCAGTACTTC
>.|TRBV30|.|TRBJ1-1
CAWSSGIQNTEAFF
TGTGCCTGGAGTTCAGGGATCCAGAACACTGAAGCTTTCTTT
>.|TRBV5-4|.|TRBJ2-5
CASTTSPLAVQETQYF
TGTGCCAGCACCACCAGTCCATTAGCGGTACAAGAGACCCAGTACTTC
>.|TRBV30|TRBD2|TRBJ2-1
CAWSVGSGDEQFF
TGTGCCTGGAGTGTGGGTAGCGGGGATGAGCAGTTCTTC
>.|TRBV2|.|TRBJ2-5
CASSAPREMETQYF
TGTGCCAGCAGTGCTCCTAGGGAGATGGAGACCCAGTACTTC
>.|TRBV7-6|.|TRBJ2-7
CASSLALDREQYF
TGTGCCAGCAGCTTAGCTCTGGACCGCGAGCAGTACTTC
>.|TRBV18|.|TRBJ2-7
CASSPSERTNEQYF
TGTGCCAGCTCACCTTCGGAGCGGACGAACGAGCAGTACTTC
>once|TRBV29-1|TRBD1|TRBJ2-7
CSVWDRVEQYF
TGCAGCGTTTGGGACAGGGTCGAGCAGTACTTC
>once|TRBV30|.|TRBJ2-7
CAWKVTYEQYF
TGTGCCTGGAAGGTAACCTACGAGCAGTACTTC
>.|TRBV19|.|TRBJ2-7
CASSALGEWDEQYF
TGTGCCAGTAGTGCCTTGGGGGAGTGGGATGAGCAGTACTTC
>once|TRBV30|TRBD1|TRBJ1-2
CAWSDRGPYGYTF
TGTGCCTGGAGTGACAGGGGGCCTTATGGCTACACCTTC
>.|TRBV2|.|TRBJ1-1
CASIRGPLNTEAFF
TGTGCCAGCATCAGGGGCCCCTTGAACACTGAAGCTTTCTTT
>.|TRBV7-9|TRBD2|TRBJ2-3
CASSGVAGDSDTQYF
TGTGCCAGCAGCGGGGTAGCGGGAGATTCAGATACGCAGTATTTT
>.|TRBV7-9|TRBD2|TRBJ2-1
CASSLVASGHNEQFF
TGTGCCAGCAGCTTAGTTGCTAGCGGGCACAATGAGCAGTTCTTC
>.|TRBV7-2|.|TRBJ2-6
CASSPQGGGANVLTF
TGTGCCAGCAGCCCTCAGGGGGGCGGGGCCAACGTCCTGACTTTC
>.|TRBV14|TRBD1|TRBJ1-1
CASSHQTGLSAFF
TGTGCCAGCAGCCATCAGACAGGGTTGTCGGCTTTCTTT
>.|TRBV7-9|.|TRBJ1-1
CASSFQGREAFF
TGTGCCAGCAGCTTCCAAGGGAGGGAAGCTTTCTTT
>.|TRBV5-6|.|TRBJ1-1
CASSLQVTEAFF
TGTGCCAGCAGCCTACAGGTGACTGAAGCTTTCTTT
>.|TRBV11-1|.|TRBJ1-6
CASQKSSYNSPLHF
TGTGCCAGCCAGAAAAGCTCCTATAATTCACCCCTCCACTTT
>.|TRBV7-9|TRBD1|TRBJ2-1
CASSSGQGREFF
TGTGCCAGCAGCTCGGGACAGGGTAGGGAGTTCTTC
>.|TRBV13|.|TRBJ2-5
CASSSRLEETQYF
TGTGCCAGCAGCTCCCGACTAGAAGAGACCCAGTACTTC
>few|TRBV19|.|TRBJ2-7
CASSIKGRSYEQYF
TGTGCCAGTAGTATAAAGGGCCGCTCCTACGAGCAGTACTTC
>.|TRBV6-1|.|TRBJ1-4
CASRTPATNEKLFF
TGTGCCAGCAGGACACCAGCAACTAATGAAAAACTGTTTTTT
>.|TRBV5-1|TRBD2|TRBJ2-1
CASSLAVRGGDEQFF
TGCGCCAGCAGCTTGGCCGTGCGGGGGGGCGATGAGCAGTTCTTC
>.|TRBV9|TRBD2|TRBJ2-4
CASSQRGEAKNIQYF
TGTGCCAGCAGCCAGCGGGGGGAGGCCAAAAACATTCAGTACTTC
>.|TRBV7-3|.|TRBJ1-2
CASSLMSGPNYGYTF
TGTGCCAGCAGCTTAATGTCAGGACCTAACTATGGCTACACCTTC
>.|TRBV5-1|TRBD1|TRBJ1-4
CASSFGDRANEKLFF
TGCGCCAGCAGCTTCGGGGACAGAGCTAATGAAAAACTGTTTTTT
>.|TRBV28|.|TRBJ1-2
CASSSGRKLGGYTF
TGTGCCAGCAGTTCGGGACGTAAACTGGGTGGCTACACCTTC
>.|TRBV6-5|TRBD1|TRBJ1-5
CASSSRDRGSNQPQHF
TGTGCCAGCAGTTCCCGGGACAGGGGAAGCAATCAGCCCCAGCATTTT
>.|TRBV4-3|TRBD1|TRBJ1-2
CASSQDTTGAGYTF
TGCGCCAGCAGCCAAGATACCACAGGGGCTGGCTACACCTTC
>.|TRBV15|.|TRBJ1-4
CATGREKLFF
TGTGCCACCGGCCGGGAAAAACTGTTTTTT
>.|TRBV5-5|.|TRBJ1-1
CASSARDGNTEAFF
TGTGCCAGCAGCGCCAGGGATGGGAACACTGAAGCTTTCTTT
>.|TRBV7-2|.|TRBJ2-7
CASSPDGPGPYEQYF
TGTGCCAGCAGCCCCGACGGACCGGGGCCCTACGAGCAGTACTTC
>.|TRBV7-2|TRBD1|TRBJ1-2
CASSPTGETLGYGYTF
TGTGCCAGCAGCCCCACAGGGGAAACCCTTGGGTATGGCTACACCTTC
>few|TRBV2|.|TRBJ2-2
CASRDRSGELFF
TGTGCCAGCAGAGACAGGAGCGGGGAGCTGTTTTTT
>.|TRBV5-1|.|TRBJ2-7
CASSFLAYEQYF
TGCGCCAGCAGCTTTTTGGCCTACGAGCAGTACTTC
>.|TRBV4-3|.|TRBJ2-6
CASSQDPRGQGKANVLTF
TGCGCCAGCAGCCAAGACCCCAGAGGGCAGGGGAAGGCCAACGTCCTGACTTTC
>.|TRBV4-1|.|TRBJ2-7
CASSQDQGGQAYEQYF
TGCGCCAGCAGCCAAGATCAGGGCGGGCAGGCCTACGAGCAGTACTTC
>.|TRBV5-6|.|TRBJ2-6
CASSLGGAGANVLTF
TGTGCCAGCAGCTTGGGCGGGGCTGGGGCCAACGTCCTGACTTTC
>.|TRBV30|TRBD1|TRBJ1-5
CAWRPGGSNQPQHF
TGTGCCTGGAGGCCAGGGGGTAGCAATCAGCCCCAGCATTTT
>.|TRBV7-6|TRBD2|TRBJ2-2
CASKKTGGSLTSTGELFF
TGTGCCAGCAAAAAGACGGGAGGAAGTTTAACGTCCACCGGGGAGCTGTTTTTT
>.|TRBV5-6|.|TRBJ1-5
CASSIYGGNQPQHF
TGTGCCAGCAGCATTTACGGGGGCAATCAGCCCCAGCATTTT
>.|TRBV5-4|TRBD2|TRBJ2-1
CASSPGLAIHNEQFF
TGTGCCAGCAGCCCGGGACTAGCGATCCACAATGAGCAGTTCTTC
>.|TRBV12-5|.|TRBJ2-6
CASGQAGANVLTF
TGTGCTAGTGGTCAAGCTGGGGCCAACGTCCTGACTTTC
>.|TRBV5-1|TRBD2|TRBJ2-7
CASSLGVAAGGSYEQYF
TGCGCCAGCAGCTTGGGCGTCGCGGCGGGAGGCTCCTACGAGCAGTACTTC
>.|TRBV6-1|.|TRBJ2-5
CASIGAGGETQYF
TGTGCCAGCATAGGCGCTGGGGGAGAGACCCAGTACTTC